The 20 T cell receptor beta chains given below trace back to one sample, sequenced in a study of T cell repertoires in aging, cancer and after chemotherapy. A mixed TRB-A/B primer pool amplified rearranged TRB by multiplex touch-down PCR. Each CDR3 protein gets one entry after TCRdb re-called the multiplex PCR reads with MiXCR. The table records some 7,900 distinct CDR3 sequences, around 30% of them present only once. The template was genomic DNA from peripheral blood, not RNA. Input material: blood. The receptors originated from a human donor in good health.

The rearrangement joins TRBV18 to TRBJ2-1; D gene uncertain. The CDR3 consists of 15 residues. V lost 2 bases to trimming and J lost 0 bases, with 8 bases between them. Germline V gene data show CDR1 as KGHSH and CDR2 as LQKENI. DNA for the CDR3: TGTGCCAGCTCACCAACGGCGAGCTCCTACAATGAGCAGTTCTTC. This codes for CASSPTASSYNEQFF.

Judged by abundance, this clonotype is medium-sized. V and J are TRBV29-1 and TRBJ2-2; 7 nucleotides agree with TRBD1. Germline lookup yields CDR1 SQVTM and CDR2 ANQGSEA. J was trimmed by 3 bases and V by 7 bases; bases with no gene match: 11. The CDR3 consists of 15 residues. Here the CDR3 reads CSASRQGLDTGELFF. In DNA, the CDR3 is TGCAGCGCCTCTCGACAGGGATTGGACACCGGGGAGCTGTTTTTT.

The rearrangement uses TRBV6-4 and TRBJ2-1; 14 bases align to TRBD2. J lost 7 bases, V lost 5 bases, and 4 bases had no gene match. In germline, CDR1 is MRHNA, CDR2 SNTAGT. The CDR3 has 15 residues. The CDR3 spells CASSPTSGGANEQFF. The CDR3 DNA is TGTGCCAGCAGTCCGACTAGCGGGGGGGCGAATGAGCAGTTCTTC.

Details on this clonotype: A much larger clonotype is one base distant, so this may be a read error. This chain connects TRBV5-6 to TRBJ2-7; unclear D gene. The V end lost 1 base, the J end lost 0 bases, and 17 bases lay between the germline ends. CDR3 length: 17 residues. Germline V CDR1 and CDR2: SGHDT, YYEEEE. CDR3 loop: CASSLPLTWGSSYEQYF. CDR3 nucleotide sequence: TGTGCCAGCAGCTTGCCGTTGACATGGGGAAGCTCCTACGAGCAGTACTTC.

The chain recombines TRBV12-3 or TRBV12-4 with TRBJ2-7; D is perhaps TRBD1 (6 bases). This CDR3 contains 14 residues. V was clipped by 1 base and J by 6 bases, with 13 bases between them. The chain's CDR3 is CASSLGSGVGEQYF. Written as DNA, the CDR3 is TGTGCCAGCAGTTTAGGTTCAGGGGTAGGCGAGCAGTACTTC.

The CDR3 sequence is CASSFLGMAEAFF. The CDR3 nucleotides are TGTGCCAGCAGTTTCTTAGGGATGGCTGAAGCTTTCTTT. This chain links TRBV12-3 or TRBV12-4 with TRBJ1-1; no reliable D call. V was trimmed by 3 bases and J by 6 bases, leaving 11 bases between them. The CDR3 runs to 13 residues.

This clonotype counts as medium-sized (0.01 to 0.1%). V and J are TRBV30 and TRBJ1-4; D gene unclear. The CDR3 is 15 residues long. The V and J ends lost 2 bases and 7 bases respectively, with 17 bases between them. Germline values: CDR1 GTSNPN, CDR2 SVGIG (reference sequence). CDR3 in amino acids: CAWSRGSDRGEKLFF. CDR3 bases: TGTGCCTGGAGTCGAGGGAGTGATCGGGGTGAAAAACTGTTTTTT.

The chain links TRBV5-1 to TRBJ1-2; 8 nucleotides align to TRBD1. V trimming: 2 bases; J trimming: 10 bases; junction bases outside the gene matches: 7. The germline gives CDR1 SGHRS, CDR2 YFSETQ. CDR3 length: 13 residues. This CDR3 reads CASSLGQGRDYTF. CDR3 nucleotide sequence: TGCGCCAGCAGCTTAGGACAGGGTCGCGACTACACCTTC. Full variable domain (remainder filled in from reference TRBV5-1 and TRBJ1-2): KAGVTQTPRYLIKTRGQQVTLSCSPISGHRSVSWYQQTPGQGLQFLFEYFSETQRNKGNFPGRFSGRQFSNSRSEMNVSTLELGDSALYLCASSLGQGRDYTFGSGTRLTVV.

The chain is built from TRBV19 and TRBJ2-5; D is perhaps TRBD1 or TRBD2 (5 bases each). V dropped 5 bases and J dropped 2 bases, with 12 bases sitting between them. This CDR3 is 14 amino acids long. CDR1 LNHDA and CDR2 SQIVND come from the germline V gene (reference sequence). The CDR3 here is CASSLGTAQETQYF. The CDR3, as DNA: TGTGCCAGTAGTCTCGGGACGGCTCAAGAGACCCAGTACTTC.

Sample share makes this clonotype medium-sized. The chain combines TRBV30 with TRBJ1-1, with no clear D. Per the germline V gene, CDR1 is GTSNPN and CDR2 is SVGIG (reference sequence). The CDR3 has 12 amino acids. With 3 bases removed from V and 4 bases from J, the gap between germline ends came to 9 bases. The CDR3, as DNA: TGTGCCTGGAGGGGGTACGGCACTGAAGCTTTCTTT. It codes for CAWRGYGTEAFF. The complete variable domain, with remaining parts taken from reference TRBV30 and TRBJ1-1, reads SQTIHQWPATLVQPVGSPLSLECTVEGTSNPNLYWYRQAAGRGLQLLFYSVGIGQISSEVPQNLSASRPQDRQFILSSKKLLLSDSGFYLCAWRGYGTEAFFGQGTRLTVV.

V is TRBV7-6 and J is TRBJ1-1; tentatively, D is TRBD1 (5 bases). Germline V lookup: CDR1 SGHVS, CDR2 FNYEAQ. CDR3 size: 14 residues. The V end was cut by 1 base, the J end by 0 bases, with 6 bases between. CDR3: CASSLGQMNTEAFF. CDR3 nucleotides: TGTGCCAGCAGCTTAGGACAGATGAACACTGAAGCTTTCTTT.

This clonotype has a handful of counts. The chain links TRBV19 to TRBJ2-1; D may be TRBD1 or TRBD2 (6 bases each). From germline, CDR1 is LNHDA and CDR2 SQIVND (reference sequence). The CDR3 spans 14 residues. Trimming cost V 1 base and J 8 bases, with 12 bases left between them. DNA of the CDR3: TGTGCCAGTAGTATAGCGGGTAGGGGGGATGAGCAGTTCTTC. Its translation: CASSIAGRGDEQFF.

The genes are TRBV5-1 and TRBJ2-3; TRBD2 might be the D (6 bases). This CDR3 is 15 amino acids long. Germline CDR1 is SGHRS and CDR2 is YFSETQ. Trimming removed 1 base from V and 0 bases from J, with 9 bases in between. CDR3 bases: TGCGCCAGCAGCTTGCCCGGGACTAGCACAGATACGCAGTATTTT. This sequence encodes CASSLPGTSTDTQYF.

This clonotype was observed a handful of times. The chain is built from TRBV6-2 or TRBV6-3 and TRBJ2-7, with a possible D match to TRBD1 (5 bases). The CDR3 covers 14 residues. The germline CDR1 and CDR2 sequences are MNHEY and SVGEGT. Trimming removed 6 bases at V and 1 base at J, with 13 bases between. The CDR3 bases are TGTGCCAGCAGACGTATAGGGGCGTCCTACGAGCAGTACTTC. Its protein product is CASRRIGASYEQYF.

By share of the sample, this clonotype is medium-sized. J is TRBJ2-7 and V is TRBV30; 12 bases agree with TRBD2. There are 15 residues in the CDR3. Germline assignment: CDR1 GTSNPN and CDR2 SVGIG (reference sequence). V lost 3 bases and J lost 6; bases outside the gene matches: 9. DNA for the CDR3: TGTGCCTGGAGAACAGCGTCGGGACTAGCGGGCGAGCAGTACTTC. Protein sequence: CAWRTASGLAGEQYF.

V is TRBV27 and J is TRBJ1-6, with a possible D match to TRBD1 (5 bases). Germline values: CDR1 MNHEY, CDR2 SMNVEV (reference sequence). Trimming cost V 2 bases and J 1 base, with 12 bases left between them. The CDR3 is 17 residues long. CDR3 amino acids: CASSLRGSSSYNSPLHF. CDR3 nucleotides: TGTGCCAGCAGTTTACGGGGCAGTTCATCCTATAATTCACCCCTCCACTTT.

This clonotype is medium-sized within its sample. The chain has TRBV19 and TRBJ2-2; the match to TRBD1 covers 9 bases. The trim removed 5 bases at V and 7 bases at J, leaving 8 bases unmatched. The CDR3 has 15 residues. CDR1 is LNHDA and CDR2 is SQIVND in the germline V gene (reference sequence). CDR3 sequence (DNA): TGTGCCAGTAGTGAATACAGGGGGCAGGGCGGGGAGCTGTTTTTT. It encodes CASSEYRGQGGELFF.

A note on this clonotype: A much larger clone lies one base from this, so it may be a read error. The rearrangement uses TRBV27 and TRBJ2-7; a possible D gene is TRBD2 (6 bases). Germline V gene lookup returns CDR1 MNHEY and CDR2 SMNVEV (reference sequence). Deletions cut 3 bases from V and 2 bases from J, with 11 bases between. The CDR3 is 14 amino acids. The CDR3 protein is CASSLTGVPYEQYF. The CDR3 nucleotides read TGTGCCAGCAGTTTGACGGGAGTTCCCTACGAGCAGTACTTC.

In its sample, this clonotype was seen a few times. The CDR3 reads CASRPDRGKSPLHF. For the CDR3, the DNA is TGTGCCAGCAGACCGGACAGGGGTAAATCACCCCTCCACTTT. The chain links TRBV6-5 to TRBJ1-6, with TRBD1 matching 9 bases. The CDR3 length is 14 residues. Germline loops: CDR1 MNHEY, CDR2 SVGAGI. J lost 10 bases, V lost 6 bases, and 7 bases had no gene match.

This clonotype has only a few counts. This chain uses TRBV12-3 or TRBV12-4 with TRBJ1-4; 9 positions match TRBD1. The trim removed 6 bases at V and 5 bases at J, leaving 13 bases unmatched. The CDR3 length is 17 residues. CDR3 sequence (DNA): TGTGCCAGCAGCGCTCAGACGACAGGGGGAATAAATGAAAAACTGTTTTTT. This sequence encodes CASSAQTTGGINEKLFF.